The 5 T cell receptor beta chains below all came from one sample that was sequenced in a study of T cell responses to AZD1222 COVID-19 vaccine. Clones were read by immunoSEQ multiplex PCR, and TCRdb kept only the in-frame ones, dropping some. This table holds 150,000 or so clones, 85% to 95% found once. The source material was peripheral blood, sampled 28 days after the second AZD1222 dose. The source of these receptors is an adult who received the AZD1222 COVID-19 vaccine.

J is TRBJ2-2 and V is TRBV4-3; D call uncertain. The CDR3 has 15 residues. The germline V and J ends were trimmed by 1 base and 7 bases, with 13 bases remaining between them. The germline CDR1 and CDR2 sequences are LGHNA and YSLEER. The DNA of the CDR3 is TGCGCCAGCAGCCAAGTGGTCCACCACGTCGGGGAGCTGTTTTTT. This gives the protein CASSQVVHHVGELFF.

The chain is built from TRBV6-5 and TRBJ2-7; D not resolved. The CDR3 contains 13 residues. The germline V gene has CDR1 MNHEY and CDR2 SVGAGI. Trimming removed 4 bases at V and 3 bases at J, with 10 bases between. The CDR3 bases are TGTGCCAGCAGTTTGAACAAGGACTACGAGCAGTACTTC. This codes for CASSLNKDYEQYF.

The genes are TRBV5-8 and TRBJ1-1; TRBD1 matches at 7 bases. The ends lost 4 bases at V and 6 bases at J; junction bases unmatched: 6. The CDR3 is 13 amino acids. The V gene's germline CDR1 is SGHTS and CDR2 YDEGEE. The CDR3 sequence is CASSQQGLPEAFF. The CDR3 nucleotides read TGTGCCAGCAGCCAACAGGGGTTACCTGAAGCTTTCTTT.

The rearrangement joins TRBV12-3 or TRBV12-4 to TRBJ1-5; D ambiguous. Trimming shortened V by 3 bases and J by 5 bases, and 8 bases separated the two germline ends. The CDR3 contains 13 residues. The chain's CDR3 is CASSFSIDQPQHF. CDR3 sequence (DNA): TGTGCCAGCAGTTTCTCCATAGATCAGCCCCAGCATTTT.

This clone was counted between two and nine times. The chain couples TRBV6-2 or TRBV6-3 to TRBJ1-1; D call uncertain. V was pared by 5 bases and J by 0 bases, with 4 bases between. From germline, CDR1 is MNHEY and CDR2 SVGEGT. This CDR3 has 12 residues. The CDR3 region is CASSTLNTEAFF. In DNA, the CDR3 is TGTGCCAGCAGTACCCTGAACACTGAAGCTTTCTTT.